The clone carrying this TCR beta chain was found a few times. This CDR3 is 14 amino acids long. Germline CDR1 SGHTA, CDR2 FQGNSA. Between the trimmed V and J ends, which lost 1 base and 3 bases, there was a span of 10 bases. The data were taken from a study of T-cell memory formation after mild COVID-19. TCRdb reprocessed the 5' RACE reads via MiXCR and lists one record per CDR3 protein. The sample contains under 300,000 distinct CDR3 sequences, 15% to 20% of which appear only once. Material: PBMCs or a T cell subset sorted from them (not recorded which). The chain recombines TRBV7-2 with TRBJ2-7, with D perhaps given as TRBD1 or TRBD2 (5 bases each). This receptor was obtained from a man between 18 and 35 years old who had mild COVID-19 (a few samples of this study predate the infection). Cell type and time point are not known. CDR3 amino acids: CASSLGGAGYEQYV. The CDR3 DNA follows: TGTGCCAGCAGCTTAGGGGGCGCGGGCTACGAGCAGTACGTC.